The present T cell receptor beta chain was sequenced within a study of blood T cell repertoires in COVID-19. Looking at the study overall: Sites in the United States, Italy and Spain provided acute and convalescent COVID-19 samples.

This CDR3 spans 15 amino acids. Germline values: CDR1 LGHDT, CDR2 YNNKEL (reference sequence). Trimming at V came to 8 bases and at J to 0 bases, leaving 5 bases not matched to a gene. Libraries were prepared by immunoSEQ multiplex PCR; TCRdb keeps only in-frame clonotypes and omits some of them. Of approximately 110,000 clones detected, 85% to 90% appear once; the ten largest clones hold approximately 30%. This sequence originates from a woman over 75 with acute or convalescent COVID-19. This chain connects TRBV3-1 (or the pseudogene TRBV3-2) to TRBJ2-2; 8 bases fit TRBD2. Source material: peripheral blood. The CDR3 DNA reads as TGTGCCAGCTCCCCGGGGGGGGCGAACACCGGGGAGCTGTTTTTT. It specifies CASSPGGANTGELFF.